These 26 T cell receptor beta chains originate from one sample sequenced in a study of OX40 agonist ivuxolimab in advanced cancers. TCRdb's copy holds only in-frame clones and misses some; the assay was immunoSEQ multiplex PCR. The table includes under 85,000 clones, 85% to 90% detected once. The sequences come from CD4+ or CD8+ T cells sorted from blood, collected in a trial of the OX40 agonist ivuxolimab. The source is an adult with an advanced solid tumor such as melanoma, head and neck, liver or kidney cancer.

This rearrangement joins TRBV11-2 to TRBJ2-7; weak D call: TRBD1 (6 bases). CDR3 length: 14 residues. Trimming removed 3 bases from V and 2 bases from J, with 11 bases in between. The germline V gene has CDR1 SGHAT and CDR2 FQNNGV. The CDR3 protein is CASSLPDRPYEQYF. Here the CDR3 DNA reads TGTGCCAGCAGCTTGCCAGACAGGCCCTACGAGCAGTACTTC. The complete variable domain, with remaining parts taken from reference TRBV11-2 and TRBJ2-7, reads EAGVAQSPRYKIIEKRQSVAFWCNPISGHATLYWYQQILGQGPKLLIQFQNNGVVDDSQLPKDRFSAERLKGVDSTLKIQPAKLEDSAVYLCASSLPDRPYEQYFGPGTRLTVT.

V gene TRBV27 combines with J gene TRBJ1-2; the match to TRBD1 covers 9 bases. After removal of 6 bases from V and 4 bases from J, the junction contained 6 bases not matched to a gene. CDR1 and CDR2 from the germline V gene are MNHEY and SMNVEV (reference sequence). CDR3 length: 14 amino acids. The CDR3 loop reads CASRGTGKGYGYTF. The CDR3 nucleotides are TGTGCCAGCAGGGGGACAGGGAAGGGCTATGGCTACACCTTC.

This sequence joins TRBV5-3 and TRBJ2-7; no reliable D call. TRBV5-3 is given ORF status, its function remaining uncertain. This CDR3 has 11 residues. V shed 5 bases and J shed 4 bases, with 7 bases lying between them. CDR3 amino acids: CARRDLYEQYF. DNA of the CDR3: TGTGCCAGAAGGGACCTATACGAGCAGTACTTC.

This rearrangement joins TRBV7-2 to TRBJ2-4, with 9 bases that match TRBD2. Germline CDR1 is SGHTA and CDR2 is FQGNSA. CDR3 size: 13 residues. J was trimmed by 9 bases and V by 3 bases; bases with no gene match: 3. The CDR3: CASSLTSGSIQYF. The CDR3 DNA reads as TGTGCCAGCAGCTTGACTAGCGGAAGCATTCAGTACTTC.

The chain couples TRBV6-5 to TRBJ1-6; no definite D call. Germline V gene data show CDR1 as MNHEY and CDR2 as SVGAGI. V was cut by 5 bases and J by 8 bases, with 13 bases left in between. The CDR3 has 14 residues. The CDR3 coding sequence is TGTGCCAGCAGTGGAAACGGGCACTATTCACCCCTCCACTTT. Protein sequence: CASSGNGHYSPLHF.

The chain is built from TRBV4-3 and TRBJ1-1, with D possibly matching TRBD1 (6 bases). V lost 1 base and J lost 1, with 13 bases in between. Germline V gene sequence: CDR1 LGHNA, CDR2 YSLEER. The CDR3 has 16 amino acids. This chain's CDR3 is CASSQAKDRRNTEAFF. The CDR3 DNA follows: TGCGCCAGCAGCCAAGCAAAAGACAGGCGGAACACTGAAGCTTTCTTT.

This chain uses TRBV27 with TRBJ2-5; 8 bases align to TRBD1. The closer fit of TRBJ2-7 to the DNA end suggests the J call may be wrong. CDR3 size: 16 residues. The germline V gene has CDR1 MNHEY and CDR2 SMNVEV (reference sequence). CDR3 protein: CASSSWTGTSRNEQYF. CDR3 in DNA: TGTGCCAGCAGTTCATGGACAGGGACGTCCCGGAACGAGCAGTACTTC.

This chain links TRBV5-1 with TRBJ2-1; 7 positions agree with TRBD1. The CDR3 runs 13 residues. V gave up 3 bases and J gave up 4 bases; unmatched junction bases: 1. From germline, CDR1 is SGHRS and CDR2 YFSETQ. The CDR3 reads CASSSGQYNEQFF. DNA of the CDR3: TGCGCCAGCAGCTCGGGACAGTACAATGAGCAGTTCTTC.

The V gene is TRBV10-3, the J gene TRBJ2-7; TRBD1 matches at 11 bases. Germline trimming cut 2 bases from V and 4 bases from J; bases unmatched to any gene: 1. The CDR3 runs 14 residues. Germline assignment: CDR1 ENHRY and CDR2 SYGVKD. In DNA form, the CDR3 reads TGTGCCATCAGTGAGGGACAGGGGGCTTACGAGCAGTACTTC. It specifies CAISEGQGAYEQYF.

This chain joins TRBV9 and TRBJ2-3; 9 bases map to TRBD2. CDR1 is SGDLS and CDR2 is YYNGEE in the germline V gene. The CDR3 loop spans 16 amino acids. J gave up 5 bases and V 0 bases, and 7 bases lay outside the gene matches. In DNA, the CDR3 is TGTGCCAGCAGCGTAGAATCTAGCGGGGTTGGAGATACGCAGTATTTT. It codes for CASSVESSGVGDTQYF.

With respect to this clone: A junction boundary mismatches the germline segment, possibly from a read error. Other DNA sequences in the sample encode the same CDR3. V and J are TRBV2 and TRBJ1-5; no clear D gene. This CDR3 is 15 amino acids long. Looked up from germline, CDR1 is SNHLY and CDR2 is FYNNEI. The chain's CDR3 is CASSAESEGNQPQHF. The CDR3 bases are TGTGCCAGCAGTGCTGAGTCGGAAGGCAATCAGCCCCAACATTTT. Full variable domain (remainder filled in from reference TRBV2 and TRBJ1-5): EPEVTQTPSHQVTQMGQEVILRCVPISNHLYFYWYRQILGQKVEFLVSFYNNEISEKSEIFDDQFSVERPDGSNFTLKIRSTKLEDSAMYFCASSAESEGNQPQHFGDGTRLSIL.

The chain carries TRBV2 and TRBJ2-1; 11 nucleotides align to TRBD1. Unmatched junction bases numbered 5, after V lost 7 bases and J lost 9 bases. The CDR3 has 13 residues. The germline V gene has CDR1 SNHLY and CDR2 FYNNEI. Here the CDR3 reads CASIGTGGTEQFF. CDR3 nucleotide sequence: TGTGCCAGCATCGGGACAGGGGGTACTGAGCAGTTCTTC.

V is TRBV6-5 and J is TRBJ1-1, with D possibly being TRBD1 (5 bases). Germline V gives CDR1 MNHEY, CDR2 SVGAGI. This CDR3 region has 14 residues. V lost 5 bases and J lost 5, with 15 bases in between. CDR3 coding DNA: TGTGCCAGCAGTCGGGGGATAAGCGGGACTGAAGCTTTCTTT. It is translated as CASSRGISGTEAFF.

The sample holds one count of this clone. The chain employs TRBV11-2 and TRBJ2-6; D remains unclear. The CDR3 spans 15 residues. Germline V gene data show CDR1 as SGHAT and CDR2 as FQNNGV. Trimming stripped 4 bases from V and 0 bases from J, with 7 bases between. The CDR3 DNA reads TGTGCCAGCAGCTATCGCGTCTCTGGGGCCAACGTCCTGACTTTC. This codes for CASSYRVSGANVLTF. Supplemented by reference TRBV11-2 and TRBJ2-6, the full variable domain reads EAGVAQSPRYKIIEKRQSVAFWCNPISGHATLYWYQQILGQGPKLLIQFQNNGVVDDSQLPKDRFSAERLKGVDSTLKIQPAKLEDSAVYLCASSYRVSGANVLTFGAGSRLTVL.

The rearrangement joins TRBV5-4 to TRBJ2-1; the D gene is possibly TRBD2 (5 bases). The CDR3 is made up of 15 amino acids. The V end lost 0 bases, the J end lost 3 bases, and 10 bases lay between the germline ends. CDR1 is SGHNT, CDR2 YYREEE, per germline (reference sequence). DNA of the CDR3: TGTGCCAGCAGCTTGGACAGCGGATACTACAATGAGCAGTTCTTC. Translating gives CASSLDSGYYNEQFF.

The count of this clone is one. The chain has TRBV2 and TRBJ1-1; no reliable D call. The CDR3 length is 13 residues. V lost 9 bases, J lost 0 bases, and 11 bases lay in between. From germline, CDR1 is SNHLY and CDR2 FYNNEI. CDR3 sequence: CASGVIMNTEAFF. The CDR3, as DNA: TGTGCCAGTGGAGTAATCATGAACACTGAAGCTTTCTTT.

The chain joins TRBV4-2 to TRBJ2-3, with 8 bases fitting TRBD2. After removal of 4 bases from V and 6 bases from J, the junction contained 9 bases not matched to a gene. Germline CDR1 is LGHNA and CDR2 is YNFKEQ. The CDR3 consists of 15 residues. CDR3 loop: CASSLGTRLMDTQYF. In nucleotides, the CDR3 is TGTGCCAGCAGCCTTGGGACTAGGTTGATGGATACGCAGTATTTT.

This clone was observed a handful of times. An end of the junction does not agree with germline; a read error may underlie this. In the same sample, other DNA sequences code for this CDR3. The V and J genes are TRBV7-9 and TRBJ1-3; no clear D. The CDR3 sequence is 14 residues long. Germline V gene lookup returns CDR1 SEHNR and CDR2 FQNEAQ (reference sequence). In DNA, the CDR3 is TGTGCCAGCAGCTTAGGAGGAGCTGGGAACACCATATATTTT. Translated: CASSLGGAGNTIYF.

The CDR3 nucleotides read TGTGCCAGCAGCTTAACAGGAGAAAGGCGCTACACCTTC. It is translated as CASSLTGERRYTF. The rearrangement joins TRBV6-5 to TRBJ1-2, with D possibly matching TRBD1 (5 bases). With 6 bases removed from V and 9 bases from J, the gap between germline ends came to 17 bases. The CDR3 is 13 residues long. CDR1 is MNHEY and CDR2 is SVGAGI in the germline V gene.

The CDR3 DNA sequence: TGTGCCAGCAGCTTAGGATCTGGAGGGCCCTCTTTGGATACGCAGTATTTT. This encodes CASSLGSGGPSLDTQYF. The chain joins TRBV11-3 to TRBJ2-3, with D possibly being TRBD2 (6 bases). This CDR3 has 17 residues. Germline V gene data show CDR1 as SGHNT and CDR2 as YENEEA. Between the trimmed V and J ends, which lost 1 base and 6 bases, there was a span of 20 bases. Combining the CDR3 with reference TRBV11-3 and TRBJ2-3 gives the whole variable domain EAGVVQSPRYKIIEKKQPVAFWCNPISGHNTLYWYLQNLGQGPELLIRYENEEAVDDSQLPKDRFSAERLKGVDSTLKIQPAELGDSAVYLCASSLGSGGPSLDTQYFGPGTRLTVL.

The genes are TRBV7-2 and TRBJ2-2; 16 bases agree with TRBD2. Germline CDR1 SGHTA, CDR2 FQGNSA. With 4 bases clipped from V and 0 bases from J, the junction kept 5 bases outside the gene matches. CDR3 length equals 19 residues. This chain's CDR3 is CASSSGTSGRAANTGELFF. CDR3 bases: TGTGCCAGCAGCTCCGGGACTAGCGGGAGGGCTGCGAACACCGGGGAGCTGTTTTTT.

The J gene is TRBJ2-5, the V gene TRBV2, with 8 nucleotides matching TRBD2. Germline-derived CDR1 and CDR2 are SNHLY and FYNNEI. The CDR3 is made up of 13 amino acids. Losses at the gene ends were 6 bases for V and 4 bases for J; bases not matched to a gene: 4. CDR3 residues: CASSGTRGETQYF. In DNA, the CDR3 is TGTGCCAGCAGCGGGACTAGAGGAGAGACCCAGTACTTC.

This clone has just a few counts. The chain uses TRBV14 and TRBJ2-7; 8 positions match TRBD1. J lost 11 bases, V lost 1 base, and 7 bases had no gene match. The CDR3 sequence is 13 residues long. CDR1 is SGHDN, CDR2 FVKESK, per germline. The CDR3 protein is CASSQGLLDREYF. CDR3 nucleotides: TGTGCCAGCAGCCAAGGCTTACTGGACAGGGAGTACTTC.

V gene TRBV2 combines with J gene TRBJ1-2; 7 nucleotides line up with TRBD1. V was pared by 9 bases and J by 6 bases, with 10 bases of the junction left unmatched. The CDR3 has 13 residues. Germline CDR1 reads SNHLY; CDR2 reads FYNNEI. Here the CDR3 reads CASTSGTEDGYTF. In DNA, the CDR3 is TGTGCCAGTACATCCGGGACAGAGGATGGCTACACCTTC.

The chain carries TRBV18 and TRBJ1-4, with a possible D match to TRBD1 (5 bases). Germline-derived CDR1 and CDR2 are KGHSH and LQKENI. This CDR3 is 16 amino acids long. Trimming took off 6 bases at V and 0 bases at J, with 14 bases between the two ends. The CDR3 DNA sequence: TGTGCCAGCTCGAATCAGCAGGGTTCAACTAATGAAAAACTGTTTTTT. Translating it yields CASSNQQGSTNEKLFF. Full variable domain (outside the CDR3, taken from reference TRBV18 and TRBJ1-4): NAGVMQNPRHLVRRRGQEARLRCSPMKGHSHVYWYRQLPEEGLKFMVYLQKENIIDESGMPKERFSAEFPKEGPSILRIQQVVRGDSAAYFCASSNQQGSTNEKLFFGSGTQLSVL.

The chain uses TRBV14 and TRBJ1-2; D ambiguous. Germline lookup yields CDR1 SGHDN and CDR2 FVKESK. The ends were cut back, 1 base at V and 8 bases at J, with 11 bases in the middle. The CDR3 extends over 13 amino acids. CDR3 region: CASSQVGVEGYTF. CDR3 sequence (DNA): TGTGCCAGCAGCCAAGTCGGGGTGGAGGGCTACACCTTC.